The rows below give T cell receptor beta chains drawn from one sample of a study of tumor-infiltrating lymphocytes in primary liver carcinoma. TCRdb called the multiplex PCR reads again in MiXCR, with one record for every CDR3 protein. The table shows roughly 80,000 distinct CDR3 sequences, with over 70% occurring only once. What was sequenced was liver tumor tissue from sampling region 4. The receptors come from an older woman with primary liver carcinoma and hepatitis B virus infection. CDR3s include the opening cysteine and the closing phenylalanine or tryptophan. Each record gives: V gene, D gene, J gene, clone size, CDR3 protein, CDR3 DNA. The D gene is left open where the match is weak. Expanded clones are given a class, and other clones once, few, many or no size at all.

>TRBV5-1|.|TRBJ1-2|many
CASSAGDMNYGYTF
TGCGCCAGCAGCGCAGGGGACATGAACTATGGCTACACCTTC
>TRBV5-4|TRBD2|TRBJ2-1|.
CASSGSSSYNELFF
TGTGCTAGCAGCGGGAGTAGCTCCTACAATGAGCTGTTCTTC
>TRBV11-2|.|TRBJ2-5|.
CVSSWRQGEGIQYF
TGTGTCAGCAGCTGGAGACAAGGGGAAGGGATCCAGTACTTC
>TRBV29-1|.|TRBJ1-2|.
CSVEDQGDGGLHGYAF
TGCAGCGTTGAAGATCAAGGAGACGGGGGGCTCCACGGCTACGCCTTC
>TRBV29-1|.|TRBJ2-1|.
CSVCLVGWFNEQFF
TGCAGCGTTTGTCTAGTGGGATGGTTCAATGAGCAATTCTTC
>TRBV28|TRBD2|TRBJ2-1|once
CASHASSGRAGEQFF
TGTGCCAGTCACGCTTCTAGCGGGAGGGCCGGGGAGCAGTTCTTC
>TRBV2|.|TRBJ2-1|.
CASRRDPPTYYEQFF
TGTGCCAGCAGGCGGGACCCTCCTACCTACTATGAGCAGTTCTTC
>TRBV6-2/TRBV6-3|.|TRBJ2-4|many
CASSYSRVAVAKNIQYF
TGTGCCAGCAGTTACTCGAGAGTGGCGGTAGCCAAAAACATTCAGTACTTC
>TRBV5-4|TRBD2|TRBJ2-7|.
CAGSPPGSGRAYDQYF
TGTGCCGGCAGCCCACCGGGTAGCGGGAGGGCGTACGATCAGTACTTC
>TRBV10-1|.|TRBJ1-5|many
CASHHQPQHF
TGCGCCAGCCATCATCAGCCCCAGCATTTT
>TRBV6-5|.|TRBJ1-2|.
CASSSEYDGYTF
TGTGCCAGCAGTTCCGAGTATGATGGCTACACCTTC